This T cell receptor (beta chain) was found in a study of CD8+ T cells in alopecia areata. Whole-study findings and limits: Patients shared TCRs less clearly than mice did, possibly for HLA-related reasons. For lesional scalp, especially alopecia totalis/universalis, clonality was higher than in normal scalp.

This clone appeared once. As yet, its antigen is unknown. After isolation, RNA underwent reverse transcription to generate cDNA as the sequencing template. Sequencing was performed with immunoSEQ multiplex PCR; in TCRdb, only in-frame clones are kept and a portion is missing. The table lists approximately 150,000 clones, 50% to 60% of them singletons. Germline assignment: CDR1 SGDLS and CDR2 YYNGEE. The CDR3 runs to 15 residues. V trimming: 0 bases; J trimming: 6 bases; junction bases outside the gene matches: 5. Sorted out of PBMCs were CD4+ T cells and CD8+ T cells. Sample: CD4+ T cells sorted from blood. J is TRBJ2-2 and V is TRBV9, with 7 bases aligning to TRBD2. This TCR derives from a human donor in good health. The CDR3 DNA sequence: TGTGCCAGCAGCGTAGCGGGGAGGGCTGCCGGGGAGCTGTTTTTT. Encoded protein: CASSVAGRAAGELFF.